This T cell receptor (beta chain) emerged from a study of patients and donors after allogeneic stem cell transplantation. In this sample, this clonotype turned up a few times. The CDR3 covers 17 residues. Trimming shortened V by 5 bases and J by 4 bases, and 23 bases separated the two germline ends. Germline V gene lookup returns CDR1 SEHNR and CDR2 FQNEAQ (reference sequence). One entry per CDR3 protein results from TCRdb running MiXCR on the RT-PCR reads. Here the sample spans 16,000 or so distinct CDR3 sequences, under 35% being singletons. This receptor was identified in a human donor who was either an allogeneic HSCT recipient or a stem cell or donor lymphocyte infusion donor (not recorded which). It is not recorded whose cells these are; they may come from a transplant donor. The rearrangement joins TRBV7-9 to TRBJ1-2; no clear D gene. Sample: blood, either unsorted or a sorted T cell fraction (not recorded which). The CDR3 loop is CASSQAWLGEKTYGYTF. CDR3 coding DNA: TGTGCCAGCAGCCAAGCCTGGCTAGGAGAAAAAACCTATGGCTACACCTTC.